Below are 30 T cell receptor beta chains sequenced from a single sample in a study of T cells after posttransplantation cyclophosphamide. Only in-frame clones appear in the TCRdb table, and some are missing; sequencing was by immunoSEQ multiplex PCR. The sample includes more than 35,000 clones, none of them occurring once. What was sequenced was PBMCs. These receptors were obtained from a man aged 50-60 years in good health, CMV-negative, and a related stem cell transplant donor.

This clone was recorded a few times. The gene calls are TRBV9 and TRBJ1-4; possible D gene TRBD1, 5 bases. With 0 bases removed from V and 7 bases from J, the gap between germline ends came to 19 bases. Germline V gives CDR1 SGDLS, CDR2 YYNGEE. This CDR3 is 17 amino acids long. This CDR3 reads CASSVDILGHGGEKLFF. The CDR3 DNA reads TGTGCCAGCAGCGTAGACATCTTGGGTCACGGGGGTGAAAAACTGTTTTTT. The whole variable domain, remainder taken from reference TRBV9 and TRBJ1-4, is DSGVTQTPKHLITATGQRVTLRCSPRSGDLSVYWYQQSLDQGLQFLIQYYNGEERAKGNILERFSAQQFPDLHSELNLSSLELGDSALYFCASSVDILGHGGEKLFFGSGTQLSVL.

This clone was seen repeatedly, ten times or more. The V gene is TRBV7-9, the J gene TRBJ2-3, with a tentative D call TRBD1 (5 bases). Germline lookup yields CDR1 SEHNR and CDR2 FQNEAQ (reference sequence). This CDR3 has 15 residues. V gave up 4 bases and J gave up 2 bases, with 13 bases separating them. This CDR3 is CASSSRGPLTDTQYF. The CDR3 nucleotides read TGTGCCAGCAGCTCAAGGGGCCCTCTCACAGATACGCAGTATTTT.

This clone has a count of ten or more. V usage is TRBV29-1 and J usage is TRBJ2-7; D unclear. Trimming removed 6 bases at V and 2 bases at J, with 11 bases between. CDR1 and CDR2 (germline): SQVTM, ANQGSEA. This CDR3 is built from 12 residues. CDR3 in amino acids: CSVTDTPYEQYF. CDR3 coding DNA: TGCAGCGTGACCGACACCCCCTACGAGCAGTACTTC.

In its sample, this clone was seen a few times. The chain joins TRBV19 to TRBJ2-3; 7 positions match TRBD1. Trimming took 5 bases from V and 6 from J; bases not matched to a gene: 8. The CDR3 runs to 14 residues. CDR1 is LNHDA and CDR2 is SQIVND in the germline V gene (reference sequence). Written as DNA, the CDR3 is TGTGCCAGTAGTGCGACAGGGAAGGGGGATACGCAGTATTTT. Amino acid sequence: CASSATGKGDTQYF.

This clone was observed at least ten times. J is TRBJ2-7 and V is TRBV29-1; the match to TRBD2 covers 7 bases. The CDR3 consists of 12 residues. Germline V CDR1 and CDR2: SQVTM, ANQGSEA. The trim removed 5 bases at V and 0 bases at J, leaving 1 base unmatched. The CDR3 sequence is CSVRTSSYEQYF. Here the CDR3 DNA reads TGCAGCGTTCGGACTAGCTCCTACGAGCAGTACTTC.

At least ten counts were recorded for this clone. CDR3 in amino acids: CASSDRLGDTQYF. CDR3 nucleotide sequence: TGTGCCAGCAGTGATCGGCTCGGGGATACGCAGTATTTT. The rearrangement links TRBV6-1 to TRBJ2-3; the D is unclear. The germline CDR1 and CDR2 sequences are MNHNS and SASEGT. Trimming took off 3 bases at V and 6 bases at J, with 10 bases between the two ends. The CDR3 loop spans 13 amino acids.

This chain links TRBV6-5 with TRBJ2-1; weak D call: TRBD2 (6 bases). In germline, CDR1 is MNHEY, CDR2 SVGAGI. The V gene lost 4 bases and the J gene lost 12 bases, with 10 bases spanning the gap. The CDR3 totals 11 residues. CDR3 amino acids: CASSSAGGQFF. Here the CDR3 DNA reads TGTGCCAGCAGTTCCGCCGGGGGGCAGTTCTTC.

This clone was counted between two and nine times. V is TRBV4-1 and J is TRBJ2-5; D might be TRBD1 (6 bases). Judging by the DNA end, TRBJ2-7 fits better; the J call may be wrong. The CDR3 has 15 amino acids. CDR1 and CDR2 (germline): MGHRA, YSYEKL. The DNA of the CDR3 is TGCGCCAGCAGCCTTCTCTGGACAGCCTCCTACGAGCAGTACTTC. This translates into CASSLLWTASYEQYF.

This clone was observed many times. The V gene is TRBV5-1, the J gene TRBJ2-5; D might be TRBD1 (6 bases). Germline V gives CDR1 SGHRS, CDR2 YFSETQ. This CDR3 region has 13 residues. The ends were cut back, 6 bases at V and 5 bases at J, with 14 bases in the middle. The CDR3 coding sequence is TGCGCCAGCAATGTGGGGGCGAGGGAGACCCAGTACTTC. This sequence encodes CASNVGARETQYF.

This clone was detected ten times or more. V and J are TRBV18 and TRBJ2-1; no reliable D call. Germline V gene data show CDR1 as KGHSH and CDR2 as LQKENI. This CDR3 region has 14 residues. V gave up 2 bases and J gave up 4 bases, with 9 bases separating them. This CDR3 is CASSPNIVYNEQFF. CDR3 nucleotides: TGTGCCAGCTCACCAAATATTGTGTACAATGAGCAGTTCTTC. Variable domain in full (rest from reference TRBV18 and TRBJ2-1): NAGVMQNPRHLVRRRGQEARLRCSPMKGHSHVYWYRQLPEEGLKFMVYLQKENIIDESGMPKERFSAEFPKEGPSILRIQQVVRGDSAAYFCASSPNIVYNEQFFGPGTRLTVL.

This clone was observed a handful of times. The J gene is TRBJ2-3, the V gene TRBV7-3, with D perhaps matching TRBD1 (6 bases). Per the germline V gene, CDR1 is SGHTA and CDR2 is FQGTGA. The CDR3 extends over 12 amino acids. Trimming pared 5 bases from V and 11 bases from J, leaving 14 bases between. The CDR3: CASSIIRGVQYF. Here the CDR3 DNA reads TGTGCCAGCAGCATAATCAGGGGTGTGCAGTATTTT.

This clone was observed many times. Here the CDR3 reads CASRGRHTEAFF. CDR3 nucleotide sequence: TGTGCCAGCAGGGGCAGGCACACTGAAGCTTTCTTT. The genes are TRBV6-5 and TRBJ1-1, with D unclear. V lost 6 bases to trimming and J lost 3 bases, with 8 bases between them. Per the germline V gene, CDR1 is MNHEY and CDR2 is SVGAGI. The CDR3 loop spans 12 amino acids.

The CDR3 DNA reads as TGTGCCAGCAGCGTAGCTACCAATATAGATGAGCAGTTCTTC. Protein sequence: CASSVATNIDEQFF. The chain has TRBV9 and TRBJ2-1; no clear D. The CDR3 is 14 amino acids. Trimming stripped 0 bases from V and 8 bases from J, with 12 bases between. CDR1 is SGDLS, CDR2 YYNGEE, per germline.

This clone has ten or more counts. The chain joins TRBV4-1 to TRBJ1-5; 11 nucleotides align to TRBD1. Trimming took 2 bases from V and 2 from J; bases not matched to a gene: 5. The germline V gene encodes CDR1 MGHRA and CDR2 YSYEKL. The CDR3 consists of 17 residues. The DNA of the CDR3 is TGCGCCAGCAGCCAAAGGACAGGGGGCGAGGGCAATCAGCCCCAGCATTTT. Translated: CASSQRTGGEGNQPQHF.

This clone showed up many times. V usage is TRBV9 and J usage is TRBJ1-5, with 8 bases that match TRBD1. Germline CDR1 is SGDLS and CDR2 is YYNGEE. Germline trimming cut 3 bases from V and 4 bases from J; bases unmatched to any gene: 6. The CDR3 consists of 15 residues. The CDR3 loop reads CASSAEGQVNQPQHF. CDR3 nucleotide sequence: TGTGCCAGCAGCGCGGAGGGACAGGTGAATCAGCCCCAGCATTTT.

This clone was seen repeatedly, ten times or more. CDR3 amino acids: CASSINAGGSTDTQYF. In nucleotides, the CDR3 is TGTGCCAGTAGTATCAATGCGGGAGGGTCCACAGATACGCAGTATTTT. The chain is built from TRBV19 and TRBJ2-3; 9 positions agree with TRBD2. V lost 3 bases to trimming and J lost 2 bases; unmatched junction nucleotides: 6. This CDR3 has 16 residues. Germline CDR1 reads LNHDA; CDR2 reads SQIVND (reference sequence).

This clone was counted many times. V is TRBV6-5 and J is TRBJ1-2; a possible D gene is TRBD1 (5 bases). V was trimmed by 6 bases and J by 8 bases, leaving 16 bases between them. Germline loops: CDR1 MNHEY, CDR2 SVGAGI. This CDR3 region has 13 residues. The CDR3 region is CASSYTREGGYTF. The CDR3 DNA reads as TGTGCCAGCAGCTATACCCGGGAGGGGGGCTACACCTTC.

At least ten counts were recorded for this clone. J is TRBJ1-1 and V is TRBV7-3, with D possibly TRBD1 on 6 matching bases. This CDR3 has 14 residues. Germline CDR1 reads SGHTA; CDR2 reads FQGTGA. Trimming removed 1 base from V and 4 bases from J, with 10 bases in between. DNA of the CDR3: TGTGCCAGCAGCTTAAACAGGGTTGCCACTGAAGCTTTCTTT. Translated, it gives CASSLNRVATEAFF.

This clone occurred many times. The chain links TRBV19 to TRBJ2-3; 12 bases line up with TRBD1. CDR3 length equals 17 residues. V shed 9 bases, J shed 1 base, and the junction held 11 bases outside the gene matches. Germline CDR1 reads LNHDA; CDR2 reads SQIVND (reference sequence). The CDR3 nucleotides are TGTGCCAGCGTTCGGGACAGGGGGCGAGGAGGCACAGATACGCAGTATTTT. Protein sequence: CASVRDRGRGGTDTQYF.

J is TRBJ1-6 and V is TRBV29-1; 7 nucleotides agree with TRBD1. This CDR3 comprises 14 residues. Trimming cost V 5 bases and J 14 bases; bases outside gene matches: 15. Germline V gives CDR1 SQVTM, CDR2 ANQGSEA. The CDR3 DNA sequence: TGCAGCGTTTCACCGGACAGGACCTTCCGGTCCCTCCACTTT. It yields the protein CSVSPDRTFRSLHF.

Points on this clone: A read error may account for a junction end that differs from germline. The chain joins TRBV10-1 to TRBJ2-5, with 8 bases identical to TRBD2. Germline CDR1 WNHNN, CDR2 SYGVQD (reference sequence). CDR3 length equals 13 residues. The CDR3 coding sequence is TGCGCCAGCAGCCCGGGAGGGGCAGAGACCCGGTACTTC. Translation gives CASSPGGAETRYF.

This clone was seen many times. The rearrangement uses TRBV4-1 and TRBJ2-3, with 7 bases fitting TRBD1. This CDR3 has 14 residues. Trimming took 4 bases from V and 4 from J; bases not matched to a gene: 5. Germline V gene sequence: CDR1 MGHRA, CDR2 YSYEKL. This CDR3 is CASSLGQGADTQYF. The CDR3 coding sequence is TGCGCCAGCAGCCTAGGCCAGGGGGCAGATACGCAGTATTTT.

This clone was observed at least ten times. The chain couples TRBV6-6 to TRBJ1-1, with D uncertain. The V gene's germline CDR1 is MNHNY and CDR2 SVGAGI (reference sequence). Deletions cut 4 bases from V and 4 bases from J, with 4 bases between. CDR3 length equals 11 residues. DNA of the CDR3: TGTGCCAGCAGTTCTTTCACTGAAGCTTTCTTT. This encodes CASSSFTEAFF.

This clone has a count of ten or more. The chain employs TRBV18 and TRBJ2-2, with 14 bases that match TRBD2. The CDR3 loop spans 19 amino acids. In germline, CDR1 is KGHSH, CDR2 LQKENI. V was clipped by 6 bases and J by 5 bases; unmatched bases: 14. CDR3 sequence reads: CASSTRKTSGGAGTGELFF. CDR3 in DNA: TGTGCCAGCTCGACTCGGAAGACTAGCGGGGGGGCCGGAACCGGGGAGCTGTTTTTT.

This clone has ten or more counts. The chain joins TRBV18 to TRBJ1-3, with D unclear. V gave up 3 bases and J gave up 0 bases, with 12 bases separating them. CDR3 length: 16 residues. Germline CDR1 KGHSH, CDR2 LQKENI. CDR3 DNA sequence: TGTGCCAGCTCACCGGCAACCGGGATCTCTGGAAACACCATATATTTT. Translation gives CASSPATGISGNTIYF.

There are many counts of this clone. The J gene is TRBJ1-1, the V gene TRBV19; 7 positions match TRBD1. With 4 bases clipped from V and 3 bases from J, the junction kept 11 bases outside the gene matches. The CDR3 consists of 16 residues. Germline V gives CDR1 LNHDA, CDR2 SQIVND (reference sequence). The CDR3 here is CASSKGTATGDTEAFF. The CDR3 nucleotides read TGTGCCAGTAGTAAAGGGACAGCCACGGGTGACACTGAAGCTTTCTTT.

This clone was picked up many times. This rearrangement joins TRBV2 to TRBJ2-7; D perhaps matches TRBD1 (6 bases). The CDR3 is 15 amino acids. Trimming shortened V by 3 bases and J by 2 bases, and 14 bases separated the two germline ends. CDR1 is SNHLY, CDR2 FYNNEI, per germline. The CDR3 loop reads CASSESTGFTYEQYF. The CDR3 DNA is TGTGCCAGCAGTGAGTCGACAGGCTTTACCTACGAGCAGTACTTC.

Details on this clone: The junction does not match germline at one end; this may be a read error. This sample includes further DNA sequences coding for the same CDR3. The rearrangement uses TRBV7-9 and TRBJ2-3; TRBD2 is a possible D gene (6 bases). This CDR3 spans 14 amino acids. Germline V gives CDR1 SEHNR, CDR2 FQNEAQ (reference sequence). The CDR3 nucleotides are TGTGCTAGCAGCTTAGGGAGGAGCACAGATACGCAGTATTTT. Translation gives CASSLGRSTDTQYF.

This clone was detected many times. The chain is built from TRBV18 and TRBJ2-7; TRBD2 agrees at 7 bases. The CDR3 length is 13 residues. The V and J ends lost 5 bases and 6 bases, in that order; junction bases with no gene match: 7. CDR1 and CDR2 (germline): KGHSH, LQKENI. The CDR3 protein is CASSATSIVEQYF. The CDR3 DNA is TGTGCCAGCTCAGCGACTAGCATTGTCGAGCAGTACTTC.

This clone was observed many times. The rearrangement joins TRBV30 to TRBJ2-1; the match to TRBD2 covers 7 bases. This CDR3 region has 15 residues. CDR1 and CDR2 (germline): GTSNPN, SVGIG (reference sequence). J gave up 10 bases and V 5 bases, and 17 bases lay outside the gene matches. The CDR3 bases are TGTGCCTGGGCGATTGGCGGGAGTGTCTCGGGAGAGCAGTTCTTC. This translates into CAWAIGGSVSGEQFF.